What follows describes a single T cell receptor beta chain. The data derive from a study of blood T cell repertoires in COVID-19. CDR3 size: 15 residues. Losses at the gene ends were 3 bases for V and 6 bases for J; bases not matched to a gene: 6. Germline V gene lookup returns CDR1 KGHDR and CDR2 SFDVKD. In the authors' workflow: For nucleated cells, counts were estimated from reference gene primer amplification. Profiling relied on immunoSEQ multiplex PCR, and the TCRdb table lists in-frame clones only, not all of them. From that table come the V and J calls and clone size; the DNA was used to work out D and trimming. The data contain some 120,000 clones, 65% to 85% of them singletons.

This sequence was found in an elderly man with active or convalescent COVID-19. The chain couples TRBV24-1 to TRBJ2-1; 8 nucleotides line up with TRBD1. Specimen: peripheral blood. The chain's CDR3 is CATSDQNTGGNEQFF. CDR3 nucleotide sequence: TGTGCCACCAGTGATCAAAACACAGGGGGCAATGAGCAGTTCTTC.